This T cell receptor beta chain was profiled in a study of blood T cell repertoires in COVID-19. Overall study: Sources were T cells, B-cell-depleted T cells, or PBMCs; the material itself was cDNA or gDNA.

V dropped 1 base and J dropped 4; count of bases not matched to a gene: 18. CDR1 and CDR2 (germline): MGHRA, YSYEKL. CDR3 size: 19 residues. Sequencing used immunoSEQ multiplex PCR; TCRdb keeps in-frame clones, though not all of them. This table holds 9,500 to 12,000 clones, around 75% found once. The chain is built from TRBV4-1 and TRBJ2-7; TRBD1 agrees at 8 bases. Sequencing was carried out using peripheral blood. This sequence was found in a man in his sixties or seventies with active COVID-19. This chain's CDR3 is CASSQAGSLRGRSTYEQYF. The CDR3 bases are TGCGCCAGCAGCCAAGCCGGGTCCCTCAGGGGGCGCTCCACGTACGAGCAGTACTTC.